A single sample gave rise to the 32 T cell receptor beta chains below, sequenced in a study of blood T cell dynamics during melanoma immunotherapy. Time point here: week 3, after first cycle of checkpoint inhibitor. The method was immunoSEQ multiplex PCR; TCRdb's version includes in-frame clones alone and lacks a portion of them. This sample has roughly 10,000 clones, with about four fifths found just once. The sequencing here drew on blood, taken from a patient treated with checkpoint blockade. Source of these receptors: a human donor with melanoma.

J is TRBJ2-2 and V is TRBV28; TRBD1 might be the D (6 bases). The CDR3 has 15 amino acids. The V gene lost 6 bases and the J gene lost 4 bases, with 15 bases spanning the gap. Germline loops: CDR1 MDHEN, CDR2 SYDVKM. The CDR3 DNA follows: TGTGCCAGCAGCCAAACAGGGTTTAGCACCGGGGAGCTGTTTTTT. Translation gives CASSQTGFSTGELFF.

The chain employs TRBV15 and TRBJ2-3; 7 bases are shared with TRBD2. The CDR3 loop spans 15 amino acids. V lost 0 bases and J lost 4; bases outside the gene matches: 4. The germline V gene encodes CDR1 LNHNV and CDR2 YYDKDF (reference sequence). This CDR3 reads CATSRDRGEADTQYF. CDR3 DNA: TGTGCCACCAGCAGAGATCGGGGGGAGGCAGATACGCAGTATTTT.

The rearrangement uses TRBV28 and TRBJ2-5; 7 nucleotides match TRBD1. The last part of the DNA fits TRBJ2-7 better; the J call may be wrong. CDR1 is MDHEN, CDR2 SYDVKM, per germline. The CDR3 consists of 11 residues. The CDR3 here is CASTQGYEQYF. CDR3 coding DNA: TGTGCCAGCACACAGGGGTACGAGCAGTACTTC.

This chain links TRBV15 with TRBJ2-5; either TRBD1 or TRBD2 may supply D (5 bases each). Germline V CDR1 and CDR2: LNHNV, YYDKDF (reference sequence). The CDR3 is 15 residues long. Trimming pared 5 bases from V and 1 base from J, leaving 14 bases between. In DNA, the CDR3 is TGTGCCACCAGCCCGGGACCAAACACCCAAGAGACCCAGTACTTC. Protein sequence: CATSPGPNTQETQYF. Complete variable domain (other parts from reference TRBV15 and TRBJ2-5): DAMVIQNPRYQVTQFGKPVTLSCSQTLNHNVMYWYQQKSSQAPKLLFHYYDKDFNNEADTPDNFQSRRPNTSFCFLDIRSPGLGDTAMYLCATSPGPNTQETQYFGPGTRLLVL.

The rearrangement joins TRBV27 to TRBJ2-3; 7 positions match TRBD1. J lost 6 bases, V lost 5 bases, and 2 bases had no gene match. The CDR3 totals 12 residues. Germline CDR1 reads MNHEY; CDR2 reads SMNVEV (reference sequence). CDR3 in amino acids: CASSPQGDTQYF. The CDR3 nucleotides read TGTGCCAGCAGTCCACAGGGGGATACGCAGTATTTT.

The chain is built from TRBV10-3 and TRBJ2-1, with 9 bases matching TRBD2. The CDR3 runs 16 residues. With 0 bases clipped from V and 10 bases from J, the junction kept 10 bases outside the gene matches. CDR1 and CDR2 (germline): ENHRY, SYGVKD. The CDR3 reads CAISESGGRATWEQFF. The CDR3 DNA reads as TGTGCCATCAGTGAGTCTGGCGGGAGGGCCACGTGGGAGCAGTTCTTC.

This sequence joins TRBV10-3 and TRBJ1-3, with TRBD1 matching over 7 bases. The CDR3 covers 15 residues. V lost 5 bases and J lost 2; bases outside the gene matches: 6. The V gene's germline CDR1 is ENHRY and CDR2 SYGVKD. The CDR3 DNA reads TGTGCCATCAGTCCCACAGGGGAAACTGGAAACACCATATATTTT. Amino acid sequence: CAISPTGETGNTIYF.

The chain uses TRBV5-6 and TRBJ1-4, with a tentative D call TRBD1 (5 bases). Germline assignment: CDR1 SGHDT and CDR2 YYEEEE. V was trimmed by 4 bases and J by 5 bases, leaving 12 bases between them. The CDR3 is 14 residues long. This CDR3 reads CASSRDGWNEKLFF. The CDR3 DNA reads TGTGCCAGCAGCCGGGACGGCTGGAATGAAAAACTGTTTTTT.

This chain uses TRBV7-6 with TRBJ2-7, with TRBD1 identical over 8 bases. In germline, CDR1 is SGHVS, CDR2 FNYEAQ. V trimming: 5 bases; J trimming: 4 bases; junction bases outside the gene matches: 13. This CDR3 contains 16 residues. The CDR3 DNA is TGTGCCAGCAGCCCCAATCCAGGGGGCGCTGGGTACGAGCAGTACTTC. Translation gives CASSPNPGGAGYEQYF.

J is TRBJ2-3 and V is TRBV2, with D perhaps given as TRBD1 or TRBD2 (5 bases each). The CDR3 extends over 15 amino acids. V lost 4 bases and J 3 bases, leaving 14 bases between the germline ends. CDR1 is SNHLY, CDR2 FYNNEI, per germline. In DNA form, the CDR3 reads TGTGCCAGCAGTGGACGAGGGGCTACAACAGATACGCAGTATTTT. It yields the protein CASSGRGATTDTQYF.

V gene TRBV28 combines with J gene TRBJ2-3; TRBD1 matches 10 bases. Germline V lookup: CDR1 MDHEN, CDR2 SYDVKM. The CDR3 loop spans 13 amino acids. V lost 6 bases to trimming and J lost 7 bases; unmatched junction nucleotides: 4. The CDR3 here is CASRRQGAYTQYF. CDR3 in DNA: TGTGCCAGCAGGAGACAGGGGGCATATACGCAGTATTTT.

The chain is built from TRBV19 and TRBJ2-1, with TRBD2 matching 7 bases. CDR1 is LNHDA, CDR2 SQIVND, per germline (reference sequence). The V segment lost 5 bases and the J segment 4 bases; nucleotides outside the gene matches: 11. The CDR3 is 16 residues long. The CDR3, as DNA: TGTGCCAGTAGTTCGGCGTCGAGCGGGGTTTACAATGAGCAGTTCTTC. Protein product: CASSSASSGVYNEQFF.

The J gene is TRBJ1-2, the V gene TRBV28; perhaps TRBD1 as D (5 bases). V lost 6 bases and J 3 bases, leaving 14 bases between the germline ends. Germline lookup yields CDR1 MDHEN and CDR2 SYDVKM. This CDR3 region has 14 residues. This CDR3 is CASSLGAGDYGYTF. The CDR3 region has the DNA TGTGCCAGCAGCTTAGGGGCCGGTGACTATGGCTACACCTTC.

V gene TRBV30 combines with J gene TRBJ2-1, with TRBD2 identical over 11 bases. CDR1 and CDR2 (germline): GTSNPN, SVGIG (reference sequence). The CDR3 consists of 15 residues. With V trimmed by 0 bases and J by 8 bases, 6 bases remained unmatched. Here the CDR3 reads CAWSVLAGGRDEQFF. The CDR3 DNA is TGTGCCTGGAGTGTATTAGCGGGAGGGAGGGATGAGCAGTTCTTC.

This chain joins TRBV5-1 and TRBJ2-7, with 12 positions matching TRBD2. The CDR3 sequence is 16 residues long. Germline V gene data show CDR1 as SGHRS and CDR2 as YFSETQ. Trimming took 0 bases from V and 5 from J; bases not matched to a gene: 6. The CDR3 protein is CASSLGLAGGVHEQYF. The CDR3 DNA sequence: TGCGCCAGCAGCTTGGGGCTAGCGGGAGGGGTCCACGAGCAGTACTTC.

V usage is TRBV4-2 and J usage is TRBJ1-6; D is perhaps TRBD1 (5 bases). This CDR3 spans 16 amino acids. From germline, CDR1 is LGHNA and CDR2 YNFKEQ. V dropped 5 bases and J dropped 1 base, with 12 bases sitting between them. In nucleotides, the CDR3 is TGTGCCAGCAGCTTGTATCAGGGATCCTATAATTCACCCCTCCACTTT. It translates to CASSLYQGSYNSPLHF.

The chain links TRBV11-2 to TRBJ1-2; tentatively, D is TRBD1 (6 bases). The V gene lost 0 bases and the J gene lost 3 bases, with 11 bases spanning the gap. The CDR3 runs 15 residues. The germline V gene encodes CDR1 SGHAT and CDR2 FQNNGV. CDR3 DNA sequence: TGTGCCAGCAGCTTAGATGAGGGGGTGTACTATGGCTACACCTTC. Encoded protein: CASSLDEGVYYGYTF.

The V and J genes are TRBV10-3 and TRBJ2-1, with D perhaps TRBD2 (6 bases). Germline values: CDR1 ENHRY, CDR2 SYGVKD. V dropped 4 bases and J dropped 7 bases, with 14 bases sitting between them. The CDR3 runs to 14 residues. The CDR3 loop reads CAISASTSLNEQFF. The CDR3 region has the DNA TGTGCCATCAGTGCAAGTACTAGCCTGAATGAGCAGTTCTTC.

The gene calls are TRBV28 and TRBJ2-5; D is perhaps TRBD1 (5 bases). There are 16 residues in the CDR3. The V gene's germline CDR1 is MDHEN and CDR2 SYDVKM. Between the trimmed V and J ends, which lost 5 bases and 0 bases, there was a span of 16 bases. The CDR3 DNA sequence: TGTGCCAGCAGTCTCCCGTTCGGACACAACCAAGAGACCCAGTACTTC. Residues: CASSLPFGHNQETQYF.

The V and J genes are TRBV5-1 and TRBJ2-5; perhaps TRBD1 as D (6 bases). Per the germline V gene, CDR1 is SGHRS and CDR2 is YFSETQ. Trimming pared 2 bases from V and 4 bases from J, leaving 15 bases between. The CDR3 has 15 amino acids. The CDR3 sequence: CASSFDRRQSETQYF. DNA for the CDR3: TGCGCCAGCAGCTTTGACAGGAGACAATCAGAGACCCAGTACTTC.

The rearrangement uses TRBV28 and TRBJ1-2, with 8 positions matching TRBD1. The CDR3 sequence is 14 residues long. Germline V lookup: CDR1 MDHEN, CDR2 SYDVKM. V shed 8 bases and J 4 bases; nucleotides not matched to a gene: 9. CDR3 in DNA: TGTGCCAGCCTCCCCGGACAGGGCTTCTATGGCTACACCTTC. It specifies CASLPGQGFYGYTF.

V gene TRBV5-1 combines with J gene TRBJ2-5; 13 positions match TRBD2. Germline V gene lookup returns CDR1 SGHRS and CDR2 YFSETQ. CDR3 length: 15 residues. Losses at the gene ends were 4 bases for V and 3 bases for J; bases not matched to a gene: 3. Here the CDR3 DNA reads TGCGCCAGCAGCCCCGGACTAGCGGGAGAAGAGACCCAGTACTTC. It is translated as CASSPGLAGEETQYF.

The chain combines TRBV29-1 with TRBJ1-2; 7 bases are shared with TRBD1. Germline V gene lookup returns CDR1 SQVTM and CDR2 ANQGSEA. J lost 3 bases, V lost 7 bases, and 8 bases had no gene match. The CDR3 is 13 amino acids. The CDR3, as DNA: TGCAGCGCAACAGGGGTAATGGACTATGGCTACACCTTC. Its translation is CSATGVMDYGYTF.

The chain employs TRBV7-2 and TRBJ1-1; D remains unclear. The V end was cut by 4 bases, the J end by 5 bases, with 14 bases between. From germline, CDR1 is SGHTA and CDR2 FQGNSA. The CDR3 is 14 residues long. In nucleotides, the CDR3 is TGTGCCAGCAGCTCGTTCGGGGTGGGGACTGAAGCTTTCTTT. This gives the protein CASSSFGVGTEAFF.

The V gene is TRBV7-9, the J gene TRBJ1-5, with D uncertain. The germline CDR1 and CDR2 sequences are SEHNR and FQNEAQ (reference sequence). Trimming removed 4 bases at V and 2 bases at J, with 6 bases between. The CDR3 extends over 13 amino acids. The DNA of the CDR3 is TGTGCCAGCAGCTCCGGAGGCAATCAGCCCCAGCATTTT. The encoded protein is CASSSGGNQPQHF.

This chain links TRBV19 with TRBJ1-2; 7 positions agree with TRBD1. CDR3 length: 15 residues. The germline V gene encodes CDR1 LNHDA and CDR2 SQIVND (reference sequence). The ends lost 5 bases at V and 4 bases at J; junction bases unmatched: 10. Here the CDR3 reads CASSSSRGGGYGYTF. CDR3 DNA sequence: TGTGCCAGTAGTTCTTCCAGGGGGGGCGGCTATGGCTACACCTTC.

The chain recombines TRBV4-3 with TRBJ1-4, with 10 bases fitting TRBD1. Germline V gene sequence: CDR1 LGHNA, CDR2 YSLEER. CDR3 length: 14 amino acids. The J segment lost 6 bases and the V segment lost 3 bases, leaving 1 base of the junction unmatched. Here the CDR3 reads CASSHGTGDEKLFF. The CDR3 DNA reads TGCGCCAGCAGCCACGGGACAGGGGATGAAAAACTGTTTTTT.

The V and J genes are TRBV19 and TRBJ2-3; 15 bases align to TRBD2. CDR1 is LNHDA, CDR2 SQIVND, per germline (reference sequence). Trimming at V came to 6 bases and at J to 3 bases, leaving 10 bases not matched to a gene. CDR3 length: 18 amino acids. CDR3 nucleotide sequence: TGTGCCAGTAGCTCCACCGGGACTAGCGGGAGGCTAACAGATACGCAGTATTTT. Translated: CASSSTGTSGRLTDTQYF.

This chain links TRBV11-2 with TRBJ1-1, with D uncertain. Trimming left V 1 base short and J 0 bases short, with 9 bases between. The germline CDR1 and CDR2 sequences are SGHAT and FQNNGV. CDR3 length: 15 amino acids. CDR3 DNA sequence: TGTGCCAGCAGCTTAGCTCACACGATGAACACTGAAGCTTTCTTT. The encoded protein is CASSLAHTMNTEAFF.

The J gene is TRBJ1-4, the V gene TRBV28; TRBD1 aligns across 7 bases. Trimming at V came to 6 bases and at J to 4 bases, leaving 8 bases not matched to a gene. CDR3 length equals 15 residues. Per germline, CDR1 MDHEN and CDR2 SYDVKM. The CDR3 bases are TGTGCCAGCAGCCCCGACAGGGCACATAATGAAAAACTGTTTTTT. Residues: CASSPDRAHNEKLFF.

The chain has TRBV14 and TRBJ1-2; possible D gene TRBD1, 5 bases. This CDR3 comprises 15 residues. CDR1 SGHDN and CDR2 FVKESK come from the germline V gene. V was cut by 2 bases and J by 2 bases, with 12 bases left in between. The CDR3 spells CASSQFQGWNYGYTF. CDR3 bases: TGTGCCAGCAGCCAATTCCAGGGATGGAACTATGGCTACACCTTC.

The chain is built from TRBV6-5 and TRBJ1-1; no definite D call. The CDR3 loop spans 11 amino acids. The germline V gene encodes CDR1 MNHEY and CDR2 SVGAGI. Trimming pared 4 bases from V and 10 bases from J, leaving 10 bases between. CDR3 amino acids: CASSSAGAAFF. The CDR3 DNA is TGTGCCAGCAGTTCCGCGGGAGCAGCTTTCTTT.